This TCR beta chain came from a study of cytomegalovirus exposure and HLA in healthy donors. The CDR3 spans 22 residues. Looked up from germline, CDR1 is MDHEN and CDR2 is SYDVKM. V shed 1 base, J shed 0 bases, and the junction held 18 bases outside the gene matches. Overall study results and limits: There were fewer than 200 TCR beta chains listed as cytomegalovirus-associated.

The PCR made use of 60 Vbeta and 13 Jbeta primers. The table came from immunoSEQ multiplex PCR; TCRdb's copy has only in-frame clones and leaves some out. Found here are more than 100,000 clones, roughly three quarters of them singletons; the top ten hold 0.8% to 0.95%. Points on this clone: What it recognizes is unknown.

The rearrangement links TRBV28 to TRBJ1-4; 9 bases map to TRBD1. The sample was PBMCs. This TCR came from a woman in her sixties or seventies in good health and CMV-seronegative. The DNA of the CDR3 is TGTGCCAGCAGTTTATTGGGGGAATGGGGGACAGGGATCCTTGCAACTAATGAAAAACTGTTTTTT. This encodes CASSLLGEWGTGILATNEKLFF.